Reported below is one TCR beta chain. Primers: 60 Vbeta forward and 13 Jbeta reverse. Produced via immunoSEQ multiplex PCR; TCRdb's table is partial and in-frame only. The table shows about 170,000 clones, with over 70% occurring only once. J gave up 8 bases and V 2 bases, and 10 bases lay outside the gene matches. CDR1 is SGDLS, CDR2 YYNGEE, per germline. The CDR3 is 15 residues long. The data are from a study of cytomegalovirus exposure and HLA in healthy donors. V gene TRBV9 combines with J gene TRBJ2-1; TRBD1 agrees at 7 bases. The sequenced sample consisted of PBMCs. The TCR sequence derives from a woman aged 45 to 65 in good health and CMV-seropositive. The CDR3 region is CASSVTGDLFYEQFF. The CDR3 nucleotides are TGTGCCAGCAGCGTCACAGGGGACCTTTTCTATGAGCAGTTCTTC.